A selection of T cell receptor beta chains follows, all from one sample in a study of monozygotic twins with inflammatory bowel disease. From its re-call of the 5' RACE reads, TCRdb lists each CDR3 protein once, without DNA. The specimen's table records 88,000 or so distinct CDR3 sequences. Sequenced material: blood. These receptors all stem from a human donor with ulcerative colitis or Crohn's disease, or a healthy co-twin of an affected twin (not recorded which). CDR3s include the opening cysteine and the closing phenylalanine or tryptophan.

TRBJ2-3 TRBV15 CATSRDLAGTDTQYF
TRBJ1-5 TRBV6-5 CASSYREEGNQPQHF
TRBJ1-5 TRBV27 CASSLFGTGNQPQHF
TRBJ2-2 TRBV5-1 CASSSTPGPTNTGELFF
TRBJ2-5 TRBV10-3 CAISGDRGLQETQYF
TRBJ2-1 TRBV11-2 CASSLDLSNEQFF
TRBJ2-3 TRBV9 CASSVAAGVADTQYF
TRBJ1-2 TRBV20-1 CSARIQGEYGYTF
TRBJ1-2 TRBV18 CASSPLGPGGEVGYTF
TRBJ2-5 TRBV5-1 CASSGGTGGYQETQYF
TRBJ2-7 TRBV20-1 CSAPPRQGLMNEQYF
TRBJ2-1 TRBV2 CASMKDNYNEQFF
TRBJ2-7 TRBV5-1 CASREQGTTGEQYF
TRBJ1-1 TRBV12-3/TRBV12-4 CASTRAQIPANTEAFF
TRBJ2-7 TRBV5-4 CASGQGFEYEQYF
TRBJ2-5 TRBV6-1 CASRDREWMETQYF
TRBJ1-2 TRBV29-1 CSVVFFSYGYTF
TRBJ2-2 TRBV5-5 CASSLVNVNTGELFF
TRBJ2-1 TRBV20-1 CSASRPSVFSRRPDEQFF
TRBJ2-3 TRBV27 CASSKRDTQYF
TRBJ1-4 TRBV9 CASSVGIGDNEKLFF
TRBJ1-1 TRBV11-2 CASSLDQAQAFF
TRBJ2-5 TRBV19 CASSIGQRAQETQYF
TRBJ1-1 TRBV14 CASSQDMRGEAFF
TRBJ1-2 TRBV15 CATSRVGGNDGYTF
TRBJ2-2 TRBV6-6 CASSYVDSPAELFF
TRBJ2-7 TRBV2 CASSDIGGATYEQYF
TRBJ2-3 TRBV12-3/TRBV12-4 CASSPVAGGTDTQYF
TRBJ1-4 TRBV5-1 CASSWGGGRPNEKLFF